The present T cell receptor (beta chain) was sequenced within a study of cytomegalovirus exposure and HLA in healthy donors. Trimming shortened V by 5 bases and J by 4 bases, and 17 bases separated the two germline ends. From germline, CDR1 is SEHNR and CDR2 FQNEAQ (reference sequence). The CDR3 runs to 15 residues. The PCR used 60 Vbeta and 13 Jbeta primers. Profiling relied on immunoSEQ multiplex PCR, and the TCRdb table lists in-frame clones only, not all of them. The sample shows a few hundred thousand clones, over 60% of them seen only once. The J gene is TRBJ2-5, the V gene TRBV7-9; D may be TRBD1 (8 bases). The sequenced sample consisted of PBMCs. This TCR came from a man younger than 35 in good health and CMV-seronegative. The CDR3 region is CASSQRQGRGETQYF. The CDR3 DNA follows: TGTGCCAGCAGCCAAAGACAGGGGAGGGGAGAGACCCAGTACTTC.